The 31 T cell receptor beta chains in this list originate from one sample, sequenced in a study of Ad26.COV2.S vaccination and SARS-CoV-2 variants listed by TCRdb under 2021. Receptor libraries were prepared by the immunoSEQ multiplex PCR assay. TCRdb's version of the immuneACCESS table is confined to in-frame rearrangements and falls short of the full clone set. An unresolved V gene accounts for under half of the shortfall where checked; the remainder is of unknown origin. The sample table contains 250,000 or so clones; only one count was recorded for roughly nine tenths of them. Roughly 3% of the sample comes from the top ten. Sample treatment or condition, as interpreted from the label and publication: roughly 20 received Ad26.COV2.S at low or high dose, single or two shots; several received placebo; per-sample allocation not given. Repertoires of vaccine and placebo recipients were sequenced from samples taken on day 63 after the first injection.

The source material was peripheral blood, sampled in a trial of Ad26.COV2.S vaccine versus placebo. These receptor sequences come from a person between 18 and 65 years old who received the Ad26.COV2.S COVID-19 vaccine or a placebo.

This clone was observed a few times. This sequence joins TRBV7-6 and TRBJ2-7; 16 nucleotides line up with TRBD2. The length of the CDR3 is 20 residues. The junction had 12 bases not matched to a gene; V was cut back by 4 bases and J by 0 bases. Germline lookup yields CDR1 SGHVS and CDR2 FNYEAQ. The CDR3 loop is CASSSPPGTSGRGDSYEQYV. The CDR3, as DNA: TGTGCCAGCAGCTCCCCCCCCGGGACTAGCGGGAGGGGGGACTCCTACGAGCAGTACGTC.

The V call is TRBV6-2 or TRBV6-3, the J call TRBJ1-2; D not resolved. The CDR3 runs 14 residues. V was cut by 6 bases and J by 4 bases, with 15 bases left in between. Germline loops: CDR1 MNHEY, CDR2 SVGEGT. As DNA, the CDR3 is TGTGCCAGCAGCAGAGCGGCGGTGGCCTATGGCTACACCTTC. Translation: CASSRAAVAYGYTF.

The chain links TRBV7-2 to TRBJ2-2; no clear D. Per the germline V gene, CDR1 is SGHTA and CDR2 is FQGNSA. V dropped 4 bases and J dropped 4 bases, with 10 bases sitting between them. The CDR3 is made up of 14 amino acids. The CDR3 DNA is TGTGCCAGCAGCTCGACGCCGGGCACCGGGGAGCTGTTTTTT. This encodes CASSSTPGTGELFF.

V usage is TRBV19 and J usage is TRBJ1-1; D is undetermined. V lost 5 bases, J lost 8 bases, and 15 bases lay in between. The CDR3 is 13 residues long. Germline V gene data show CDR1 as LNHDA and CDR2 as SQIVND (reference sequence). The CDR3 sequence is CASSPYPRGEAFF. The DNA for the CDR3 is TGTGCCAGTAGTCCCTACCCTCGAGGGGAAGCTTTCTTT. The entire variable domain, with the rest obtained from reference TRBV19 and TRBJ1-1, is as follows: DGGITQSPKYLFRKEGQNVTLSCEQNLNHDAMYWYRQDPGQGLRLIYYSQIVNDFQKGDIAEGYSVSREKKESFPLTVTSAQKNPTAFYLCASSPYPRGEAFFGQGTRLTVV.

The chain carries TRBV11-2 and TRBJ1-1; no clear D. V shed 0 bases and J shed 0 bases, with 8 bases lying between them. The CDR3 runs to 15 residues. CDR1 SGHAT and CDR2 FQNNGV come from the germline V gene. Here the CDR3 DNA reads TGTGCCAGCAGCTTAGATCGGACCTTGAACACTGAAGCTTTCTTT. This codes for CASSLDRTLNTEAFF.

The chain carries TRBV7-3 and TRBJ2-1; no definite D call. Germline CDR1 is SGHTA and CDR2 is FQGTGA. The V end was cut by 6 bases, the J end by 3 bases, with 9 bases between. The CDR3 is 13 amino acids. Written as DNA, the CDR3 is TGTGCCAGCAGGGGCGGAGACTACAATGAGCAGTTCTTC. It codes for CASRGGDYNEQFF.

The J gene is TRBJ1-1, the V gene TRBV19; D remains ambiguous. The V end was cut by 7 bases, the J end by 10 bases, with 25 bases between. Germline lookup yields CDR1 LNHDA and CDR2 SQIVND (reference sequence). This CDR3 region has 15 residues. CDR3 sequence reads: CASKLGGSGSRRAFF. The CDR3 nucleotides are TGTGCCAGTAAGCTCGGTGGGTCAGGCAGCAGGCGAGCTTTCTTT.

The chain combines TRBV9 with TRBJ2-2, with a possible D match to TRBD2 (5 bases). V was trimmed by 1 base and J by 4 bases, leaving 14 bases between them. Germline lookup yields CDR1 SGDLS and CDR2 YYNGEE. The CDR3 is 16 residues long. The CDR3 DNA is TGTGCCAGCAGCGTATCTGTACGGGGAGCCACCGGGGAGCTGTTTTTT. Amino acid sequence: CASSVSVRGATGELFF.

The chain couples TRBV9 to TRBJ1-3; D is possibly TRBD1 (5 bases). The CDR3 is 15 residues long. CDR1 and CDR2 from the germline V gene are SGDLS and YYNGEE. V lost 4 bases and J 2 bases, leaving 13 bases between the germline ends. DNA for the CDR3: TGTGCCAGCAGCTCCCAGGGAGGGACTGGAAACACCATATATTTT. It codes for CASSSQGGTGNTIYF.

The J gene is TRBJ1-2, the V gene TRBV5-1; 7 positions agree with TRBD1. The CDR3 length is 14 residues. The V gene's germline CDR1 is SGHRS and CDR2 YFSETQ. The V segment lost 4 bases and the J segment 6 bases; nucleotides outside the gene matches: 9. As DNA, the CDR3 is TGCGCCAGCAGCCTAAGTGGGGGGACAGATGGCTACACCTTC. This translates into CASSLSGGTDGYTF.

V gene TRBV19 combines with J gene TRBJ1-5, with TRBD1 matching over 7 bases. Germline trimming cut 3 bases from V and 6 bases from J; bases unmatched to any gene: 8. Germline-derived CDR1 and CDR2 are LNHDA and SQIVND (reference sequence). There are 15 residues in the CDR3. The CDR3 coding sequence is TGTGCCAGTAGTATTGGGTCAGGGGGTTTTCAGCCCCAGCATTTT. Translation gives CASSIGSGGFQPQHF.

This chain connects TRBV6-5 to TRBJ2-2; no firm D call. The CDR3 totals 11 residues. V dropped 7 bases and J dropped 6 bases, with 6 bases sitting between them. Germline V gene data show CDR1 as MNHEY and CDR2 as SVGAGI. Written as DNA, the CDR3 is TGTGCCAGCATCGGACCCGGGGAGCTGTTTTTT. Translating it yields CASIGPGELFF.

CDR3 bases: TGTGCCAGCAGCCCGACAGGGAGGGGCTACACCTTC. It specifies CASSPTGRGYTF. The chain recombines TRBV12-3 or TRBV12-4 with TRBJ1-2, with 7 bases fitting TRBD1. J gave up 8 bases and V 6 bases, and 6 bases lay outside the gene matches. The CDR3 consists of 12 residues.

In regard to this clone: This sample also contains other DNA sequences that code for the same CDR3. The chain has TRBV4-3 and TRBJ1-1; D is possibly TRBD1 (6 bases). Germline V gene sequence: CDR1 LGHNA, CDR2 YSLEER. V was shortened by 3 bases and J by 4 bases, with 9 bases between the two germline ends. This CDR3 spans 13 amino acids. The CDR3 DNA sequence: TGCGCCAGCAGCCATAGAGGGGGCACTGAAGCTTTCTTT. It translates to CASSHRGGTEAFF.

The chain recombines TRBV5-1 with TRBJ1-5, with D maybe TRBD1 (6 bases). V lost 0 bases to trimming and J lost 2 bases, with 9 bases between them. This CDR3 is built from 15 residues. CDR1 is SGHRS, CDR2 YFSETQ, per germline. CDR3 bases: TGCGCCAGCAGCTTGGCCTCAGGGGGCAATCAGCCCCAGCATTTT. Its translation is CASSLASGGNQPQHF.

J is TRBJ1-6 and V is TRBV4-2; no firm D call. The ends were cut back, 1 base at V and 7 bases at J, with 8 bases in the middle. The CDR3 runs 14 residues. Germline V CDR1 and CDR2: LGHNA, YNFKEQ. The CDR3 DNA sequence: TGTGCCAGCAGCCAAGCGGCCAGAAATTCACCCCTCCACTTT. Protein: CASSQAARNSPLHF.

Only one count was recorded for this clone. The chain uses TRBV4-3 and TRBJ2-3; no definite D call. The germline V and J ends were trimmed by 0 bases and 3 bases, with 16 bases remaining between them. Germline V gene lookup returns CDR1 LGHNA and CDR2 YSLEER. This CDR3 contains 17 residues. Here the CDR3 reads CASSQDSSSSGTDTQYF. In DNA, the CDR3 is TGCGCCAGCAGCCAAGATTCCAGTTCTAGTGGTACAGATACGCAGTATTTT.

The chain recombines TRBV7-2 with TRBJ2-3; D is unclear. The CDR3 extends over 16 amino acids. V was clipped by 0 bases and J by 0 bases, with 10 bases between them. Germline lookup yields CDR1 SGHTA and CDR2 FQGNSA. CDR3 protein: CASSLAAAVSTDTQYF. In DNA, the CDR3 is TGTGCCAGCAGCTTAGCGGCGGCGGTTAGCACAGATACGCAGTATTTT.

The chain joins TRBV9 to TRBJ2-3, with TRBD1 identical over 12 bases. This CDR3 spans 15 amino acids. The germline V gene has CDR1 SGDLS and CDR2 YYNGEE. With 3 bases clipped from V and 4 bases from J, the junction kept 3 bases outside the gene matches. The CDR3 DNA is TGTGCCAGCAGCGCTGGGACAGGGGGCCCAGATACGCAGTATTTT. This encodes CASSAGTGGPDTQYF.

V is TRBV7-9 and J is TRBJ2-5; 9 bases line up with TRBD1. The CDR3 totals 14 residues. CDR1 is SEHNR, CDR2 FQNEAQ, per germline (reference sequence). V dropped 5 bases and J dropped 5; count of bases not matched to a gene: 6. The CDR3 loop reads CASSHGTGRETQYF. The CDR3 DNA is TGTGCCAGCAGCCACGGGACAGGGAGGGAGACCCAGTACTTC. The whole variable domain, filled in from reference TRBV7-9 and TRBJ2-5, reads DTGVSQNPRHKITKRGQNVTFRCDPISEHNRLYWYRQTLGQGPEFLTYFQNEAQLEKSRLLSDRFSAERPKGSFSTLEIQRTEQGDSAMYLCASSHGTGRETQYFGPGTRLLVL.

This rearrangement joins TRBV5-1 to TRBJ2-7; D remains unclear. CDR1 and CDR2 (germline): SGHRS, YFSETQ. The CDR3 is made up of 13 amino acids. Trimming cost V 0 bases and J 6 bases, with 10 bases left between them. The DNA for the CDR3 is TGCGCCAGCAGCTTGGTGGCTACGGGCGAGCAGTACTTC. Translation gives CASSLVATGEQYF.

The chain joins TRBV7-8 to TRBJ2-2; D could derive from TRBD1 or TRBD2 (5 bases each). V was clipped by 2 bases and J by 3 bases, with 25 bases between them. CDR1 is SGHVS and CDR2 is FQNEAQ in the germline V gene. The CDR3 is 20 amino acids. CDR3 in DNA: TGTGCCAGCAGCTTATTCCGGGACGGTCGGTTTAGAGGGGACACCGGGGAGCTGTTTTTT. It yields the protein CASSLFRDGRFRGDTGELFF.

This CDR3 reads CASRADPLPSEQYF. As DNA, the CDR3 is TGTGCCAGCAGGGCAGATCCGCTCCCATCCGAGCAGTACTTC. The V call is TRBV5-4, the J call TRBJ2-7, with D uncertain. From germline, CDR1 is SGHNT and CDR2 YYREEE (reference sequence). V lost 5 bases to trimming and J lost 6 bases, with 18 bases between them. The CDR3 totals 14 residues.

The chain joins TRBV6-2 or TRBV6-3 to TRBJ2-1; 8 bases fit TRBD2. CDR1 and CDR2 (germline): MNHEY, SVGEGT. The CDR3 contains 16 residues. Trimming cost V 6 bases and J 3 bases; bases outside gene matches: 10. The CDR3 sequence is CASSDPLAGGYNEQFF. The CDR3 nucleotides are TGTGCCAGCAGCGACCCTCTAGCGGGCGGCTACAATGAGCAGTTCTTC.

The chain employs TRBV12-3 or TRBV12-4 and TRBJ2-1, with D possibly called TRBD1 or TRBD2 (5 bases each). There are 12 residues in the CDR3. V gave up 2 bases and J gave up 9 bases, with 8 bases separating them. Written as DNA, the CDR3 is TGTGCCAGCAGTTTACAGGGAGCTGAGCAGTTCTTC. Translating gives CASSLQGAEQFF.

The chain is built from TRBV18 and TRBJ2-3; TRBD1 or TRBD2 may be the D gene (5 bases each). The CDR3 extends over 15 amino acids. Germline assignment: CDR1 KGHSH and CDR2 LQKENI. Deletions cut 3 bases from V and 2 bases from J, with 12 bases between. The CDR3: CASSPGAGTTDTQYF. In DNA, the CDR3 is TGTGCCAGCTCACCTGGAGCAGGGACCACAGATACGCAGTATTTT.

This sequence joins TRBV3-1 (or the pseudogene TRBV3-2) and TRBJ2-1; D unresolved. This CDR3 comprises 12 residues. Trimming shortened V by 4 bases and J by 9 bases, and 10 bases separated the two germline ends. CDR1 is LGHDT and CDR2 is YNNKEL in the germline V gene (reference sequence). CDR3 region: CASSPRQAEQFF. The DNA for the CDR3 is TGTGCCAGCAGCCCTCGTCAGGCTGAGCAGTTCTTC.

This sequence joins TRBV7-2 and TRBJ1-3, with D maybe TRBD1 (6 bases). In germline, CDR1 is SGHTA, CDR2 FQGNSA. There are 14 residues in the CDR3. Trimming pared 3 bases from V and 2 bases from J, leaving 8 bases between. The CDR3 is CASSFPGAGNTIYF. The CDR3 bases are TGTGCCAGCAGCTTTCCAGGGGCTGGAAACACCATATATTTT.

This chain uses TRBV9 with TRBJ2-1; TRBD2 might be the D (5 bases). The length of the CDR3 is 15 residues. Germline V gene data show CDR1 as SGDLS and CDR2 as YYNGEE. Trimming took 2 bases from V and 2 from J, leaving 11 bases between them. The CDR3 coding sequence is TGTGCCAGCAGCGTGGGAGATAGGGCCTACAATGAGCAGTTCTTC. It encodes CASSVGDRAYNEQFF. Variable domain in full (rest from reference TRBV9 and TRBJ2-1): DSGVTQTPKHLITATGQRVTLRCSPRSGDLSVYWYQQSLDQGLQFLIQYYNGEERAKGNILERFSAQQFPDLHSELNLSSLELGDSALYFCASSVGDRAYNEQFFGPGTRLTVL.

V gene TRBV6-1 combines with J gene TRBJ1-5; D uncertain. The CDR3 contains 14 residues. Trimming took 3 bases from V and 6 from J, leaving 12 bases between them. Germline V CDR1 and CDR2: MNHNS, SASEGT. The DNA for the CDR3 is TGTGCCAGCAGTGATATTCCGGGGAGTCAGCCCCAGCATTTT. Residues: CASSDIPGSQPQHF.

The gene calls are TRBV27 and TRBJ1-2; 9 bases agree with TRBD1. The CDR3 loop spans 15 amino acids. The germline V gene has CDR1 MNHEY and CDR2 SMNVEV (reference sequence). The J segment lost 3 bases and the V segment lost 5 bases, leaving 7 bases of the junction unmatched. This CDR3 reads CASSPRQGEDYGYTF. The CDR3 nucleotides are TGTGCCAGCAGTCCCCGACAGGGGGAGGACTATGGCTACACCTTC.